This T cell receptor beta chain was sequenced for a study of glioma-infiltrating T cells. Using RNA template, CDR3s of TCR alpha and beta were amplified with iRepertoire arm-PCR. TCRdb redid the calling of the multiplex PCR reads with MiXCR, one entry per CDR3 protein. The table records some 180,000 distinct CDR3 sequences, 30% to 40% of them present only once. This clonotype was seen ten or more times. Its antigen remains unidentified. Study-wide points: Only very few CDR3 sequences appeared in both tissue and blood. Non-neoplastic patients had below-expected tissue-blood divergence, while all gliomas exceeded expectation.

Trimming took off 5 bases at V and 0 bases at J, with 14 bases between the two ends. There are 16 residues in the CDR3. The germline CDR1 and CDR2 sequences are SEHNR and FQNEAQ (reference sequence). This clonotype was obtained from a human donor with low-grade glioma or glioblastoma, undergoing nonglioma brain surgery, or in good health (not recorded which). What was sequenced was glioma tissue, nonneoplastic brain tissue, or PBMCs (not recorded which). The chain joins TRBV7-9 to TRBJ1-5; a weak D match, TRBD1 (6 bases). Here the CDR3 DNA reads TGTGCCAGCAGCGCACTGGACAGCCATAGCAATCAGCCCCAGCATTTT. It encodes CASSALDSHSNQPQHF. The full variable domain, completed using reference TRBV7-9 and TRBJ1-5, is DTGVSQNPRHKITKRGQNVTFRCDPISEHNRLYWYRQTLGQGPEFLTYFQNEAQLEKSRLLSDRFSAERPKGSFSTLEIQRTEQGDSAMYLCASSALDSHSNQPQHFGDGTRLSIL.